The 16 T cell receptor beta chains in this list originate from one sample, sequenced in a study of cytomegalovirus exposure and HLA in healthy donors. Here immunoSEQ multiplex PCR was the method, and the copy in TCRdb shows in-frame clones only, minus some. The sample contains tens of thousands of clones, roughly 94% of which appear only once. Sequenced material: PBMCs. Every receptor here comes from a man aged 18 to 30 in good health and CMV-seronegative.

The V and J genes are TRBV10-2 and TRBJ2-7; 8 nucleotides align to TRBD2. Germline V gene lookup returns CDR1 WSHSY and CDR2 SAAADI. The ends lost 4 bases at V and 6 bases at J; junction bases unmatched: 8. The CDR3 has 14 residues. CDR3 sequence: CASSGEAGAIEQYF. CDR3 nucleotides: TGCGCCAGCAGTGGGGAAGCGGGAGCTATCGAGCAGTACTTC.

The chain has TRBV28 and TRBJ2-1; TRBD2 matches at 8 bases. V dropped 6 bases and J dropped 0; count of bases not matched to a gene: 1. Per germline, CDR1 MDHEN and CDR2 SYDVKM. The CDR3 is 14 amino acids. The CDR3 DNA sequence: TGTGCCAGCAGAAGCGGGAGCTCCTACAATGAGCAGTTCTTC. The encoded protein is CASRSGSSYNEQFF. The entire variable domain, with the rest obtained from reference TRBV28 and TRBJ2-1, is as follows: DVKVTQSSRYLVKRTGEKVFLECVQDMDHENMFWYRQDPGLGLRLIYFSYDVKMKEKGDIPEGYSVSREKKERFSLILESASTNQTSMYLCASRSGSSYNEQFFGPGTRLTVL.

V usage is TRBV6-5 and J usage is TRBJ1-1; D unresolved. Germline loops: CDR1 MNHEY, CDR2 SVGAGI. Trimming took 4 bases from V and 4 from J, leaving 4 bases between them. The CDR3 is 11 residues long. The CDR3 protein is CASSSSTEAFF. Here the CDR3 DNA reads TGTGCCAGCAGTTCCAGCACTGAAGCTTTCTTT.

The chain couples TRBV5-1 to TRBJ1-1, with D perhaps TRBD1 (6 bases). Trimming took off 2 bases at V and 0 bases at J, with 23 bases between the two ends. From germline, CDR1 is SGHRS and CDR2 YFSETQ. The CDR3 extends over 19 amino acids. CDR3 residues: CASSFHRDTGEGMNTEAFF. DNA of the CDR3: TGCGCCAGCAGCTTCCACCGGGACACCGGAGAGGGTATGAACACTGAAGCTTTCTTT.

CDR3 residues: CATGSSYNEQFF. For the CDR3, the DNA is TGTGCCACCGGGAGCTCCTACAATGAGCAGTTCTTC. V and J are TRBV15 and TRBJ2-1, with D perhaps TRBD2 (5 bases). Per the germline V gene, CDR1 is LNHNV and CDR2 is YYDKDF (reference sequence). CDR3 length equals 12 residues. V was cut by 8 bases and J by 0 bases, with 5 bases left in between.

This chain uses TRBV12-5 with TRBJ2-1; 8 bases are shared with TRBD1. The V segment lost 2 bases and the J segment 2 bases; nucleotides outside the gene matches: 8. CDR1 is LGHNT and CDR2 is FRNRAP in the germline V gene. The CDR3 is made up of 17 amino acids. The CDR3 sequence: CASGLSSGQVTYNEQFF. The CDR3 DNA reads as TGTGCTAGTGGTTTGTCGTCGGGACAGGTGACCTACAATGAGCAGTTCTTC.

The V call is TRBV13, the J call TRBJ2-7; the match to TRBD1 covers 9 bases. The V and J ends lost 4 bases and 6 bases, in that order; junction bases with no gene match: 10. The CDR3 contains 15 residues. CDR1 is PRHDT and CDR2 is FYEKMQ in the germline V gene (reference sequence). The DNA for the CDR3 is TGTGCCAGCAGCTCCGGGCCCGTGACAGGGGGCGAGCAGTACTTC. Protein: CASSSGPVTGGEQYF.

The J gene is TRBJ2-1, the V gene TRBV4-3; no clear D gene. CDR1 is LGHNA, CDR2 YSLEER, per germline. With 1 base removed from V and 0 bases from J, the gap between germline ends came to 10 bases. The CDR3 sequence is 16 residues long. The CDR3 spells CASSQGKEDSYNEQFF. The CDR3, as DNA: TGCGCCAGCAGCCAAGGGAAAGAGGACTCCTACAATGAGCAGTTCTTC.

The chain employs TRBV18 and TRBJ2-1; possible D gene TRBD1, 6 bases. Trimming shortened V by 3 bases and J by 0 bases, and 18 bases separated the two germline ends. Germline values: CDR1 KGHSH, CDR2 LQKENI. This CDR3 has 18 amino acids. CDR3 in amino acids: CASSPLTFLQGSYNEQFF. CDR3 sequence (DNA): TGTGCCAGCTCACCTCTGACGTTTTTACAGGGCTCCTACAATGAGCAGTTCTTC.

J is TRBJ1-5 and V is TRBV28; 9 bases align to TRBD1. Germline V gene sequence: CDR1 MDHEN, CDR2 SYDVKM. This CDR3 is 14 amino acids long. V lost 6 bases to trimming and J lost 2 bases; unmatched junction nucleotides: 2. CDR3 in DNA: TGTGCCAGCAGCACAGGGGGCGGCAATCAGCCCCAGCATTTT. It yields the protein CASSTGGGNQPQHF.

The gene calls are TRBV25-1 and TRBJ1-3, with TRBD1 as a possible D gene (6 bases). The germline V gene has CDR1 MGHDK and CDR2 SYGVNS. With 3 bases removed from V and 5 bases from J, the gap between germline ends came to 23 bases. There are 18 residues in the CDR3. The chain's CDR3 is CASSDKRALTGDRNTIYF. CDR3 in DNA: TGTGCCAGCAGTGACAAACGCGCTCTGACAGGAGACAGAAACACCATATATTTT.

In its sample, this clone was seen once. The rearrangement joins TRBV10-3 to TRBJ2-5, with 11 bases lining up with TRBD2. The CDR3 has 16 amino acids. Germline V lookup: CDR1 ENHRY, CDR2 SYGVKD. J was trimmed by 4 bases and V by 3 bases; bases with no gene match: 7. CDR3 sequence (DNA): TGTGCCATCAGTGATGCACTAGCGGGAGTAGGAGAGACCCAGTACTTC. Translation: CAISDALAGVGETQYF.

The chain uses TRBV30 and TRBJ2-2; 8 bases agree with TRBD1. V dropped 5 bases and J dropped 2; count of bases not matched to a gene: 4. CDR1 GTSNPN and CDR2 SVGIG come from the germline V gene (reference sequence). The CDR3 is made up of 14 amino acids. The CDR3 sequence: CAWDRGRNTGELFF. The CDR3 DNA reads TGTGCCTGGGACAGGGGCCGTAACACCGGGGAGCTGTTTTTT.

The chain uses TRBV28 and TRBJ2-2; possible D gene TRBD1, 6 bases. Per germline, CDR1 MDHEN and CDR2 SYDVKM. The CDR3 extends over 15 amino acids. Trimming left V 2 bases short and J 5 bases short, with 12 bases between. The CDR3, as DNA: TGTGCCAGCAGTTTAGGGGCAGGGGTTACCGGGGAGCTGTTTTTT. It specifies CASSLGAGVTGELFF.

The genes are TRBV6-4 and TRBJ1-5; 7 bases line up with TRBD1. CDR1 and CDR2 from the germline V gene are MRHNA and SNTAGT. Trimming at V came to 9 bases and at J to 2 bases, leaving 7 bases not matched to a gene. The CDR3 spans 14 residues. The CDR3 loop reads CASQSGQGNQPQHF. As DNA, the CDR3 is TGTGCCAGTCAGTCCGGACAGGGCAATCAGCCCCAGCATTTT.

The chain is built from TRBV6-5 and TRBJ1-4; 9 bases are a match to TRBD1. Unmatched junction bases numbered 10, after V lost 6 bases and J lost 8 bases. Germline CDR1 is MNHEY and CDR2 is SVGAGI. The CDR3 extends over 15 amino acids. The CDR3 protein is CASRRRGTGWEKLFF. The CDR3 bases are TGTGCCAGCAGGCGACGGGGGACAGGGTGGGAAAAACTGTTTTTT.